This TCR beta chain came from a study of blood T cell repertoires in COVID-19. At the level of the study: The United States, Italy and Spain supplied acute and convalescent COVID-19 samples. The cDNA or gDNA used as material had been derived from T cells, B-cell-depleted T cells, or PBMCs.

The CDR3 totals 15 residues. Trimming stripped 4 bases from V and 5 bases from J, with 18 bases between. Germline-derived CDR1 and CDR2 are SGHRS and YFSETQ. Study processing details: Amplified reference gene primers provided the basis for estimating nucleated cell counts. Libraries were prepared by immunoSEQ multiplex PCR; TCRdb keeps only in-frame clonotypes and omits some of them. From that table come the V and J calls and clone size; the DNA was used to work out D and trimming. The top ten clones hold less than 3% of a sample with 250,000 to 350,000 clones, more than 80% of them seen once. The source material was peripheral blood. The receptor comes from a woman aged 25 to 39 with active or convalescent COVID-19. The chain has TRBV5-1 and TRBJ1-2; the D is unclear. The CDR3 coding sequence is TGCGCCAGCAGCCCCGCCACGGTACCGATATATGGCTACACCTTC. Its translation is CASSPATVPIYGYTF.